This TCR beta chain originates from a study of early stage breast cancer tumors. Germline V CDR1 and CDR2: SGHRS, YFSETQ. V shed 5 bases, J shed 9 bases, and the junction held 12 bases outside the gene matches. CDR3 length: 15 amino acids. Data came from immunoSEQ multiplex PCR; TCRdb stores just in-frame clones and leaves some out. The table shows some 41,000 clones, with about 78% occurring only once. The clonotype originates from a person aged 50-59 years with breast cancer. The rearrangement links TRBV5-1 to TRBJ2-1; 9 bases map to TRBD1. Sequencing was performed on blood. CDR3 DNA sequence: TGCGCCAGCAGGCCACAGGGGGCGGGCGGGGTTGAGCAGTTCTTC. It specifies CASRPQGAGGVEQFF.